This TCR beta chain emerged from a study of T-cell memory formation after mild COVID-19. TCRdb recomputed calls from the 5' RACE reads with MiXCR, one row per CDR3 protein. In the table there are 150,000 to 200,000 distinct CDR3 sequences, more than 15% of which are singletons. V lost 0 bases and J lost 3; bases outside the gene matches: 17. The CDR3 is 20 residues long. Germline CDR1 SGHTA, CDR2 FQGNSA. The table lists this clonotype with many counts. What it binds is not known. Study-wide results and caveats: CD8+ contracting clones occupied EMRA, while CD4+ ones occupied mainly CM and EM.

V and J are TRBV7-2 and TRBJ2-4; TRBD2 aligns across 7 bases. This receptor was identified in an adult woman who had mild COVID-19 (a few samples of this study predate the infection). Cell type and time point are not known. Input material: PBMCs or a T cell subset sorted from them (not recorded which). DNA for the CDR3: TGTGCCAGCAGCTTAGCGGTTTTGCCAGCGGGGAAAAGCATCAAAAACATTCAGTACTTC. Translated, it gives CASSLAVLPAGKSIKNIQYF. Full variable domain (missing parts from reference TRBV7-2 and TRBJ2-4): GAGVSQSPSNKVTEKGKDVELRCDPISGHTALYWYRQSLGQGLEFLIYFQGNSAPDKSGLPSDRFSAERTGGSVSTLTIQRTQQEDSAVYLCASSLAVLPAGKSIKNIQYFGAGTRLSVL.